This TCR beta chain was identified during a study of T cells in Graves' hyperthyroidism and ophthalmopathy. Background on the study: Blood from the periphery was taken at initial diagnosis, before any treatment. Study findings and constraints: Before onset, by a median of around six months, the model predicted ophthalmopathy.

For this clonotype: Its antigen is as yet unknown.

V shed 4 bases and J shed 6 bases, with 15 bases lying between them. The germline CDR1 and CDR2 sequences are SNHLY and FYNNEI. This CDR3 has 15 amino acids. Authors of the study amplified TCR beta CDR3 regions from RNA transcripts. TCR CDR3 regions were first amplified by RT-PCR with HTBI primers. TCRdb reanalysed the multiplex PCR reads using MiXCR and keeps one entry per CDR3 protein. Counted here are over 650,000 distinct CDR3 sequences, about 15% occurring once; the ten biggest clones make up under 8.5%. The origin of this receptor is a man between 18 and 29 years old with Graves' hyperthyroidism. Sequenced material: blood. This chain joins TRBV2 and TRBJ2-2; no firm D call. CDR3 sequence reads: CASSGGFVGAGELFF. As DNA, the CDR3 is TGTGCCAGCAGTGGGGGATTCGTGGGCGCCGGGGAGCTGTTTTTT. Variable domain in full (rest from reference TRBV2 and TRBJ2-2): EPEVTQTPSHQVTQMGQEVILRCVPISNHLYFYWYRQILGQKVEFLVSFYNNEISEKSEIFDDQFSVERPDGSNFTLKIRSTKLEDSAMYFCASSGGFVGAGELFFGEGSRLTVL.